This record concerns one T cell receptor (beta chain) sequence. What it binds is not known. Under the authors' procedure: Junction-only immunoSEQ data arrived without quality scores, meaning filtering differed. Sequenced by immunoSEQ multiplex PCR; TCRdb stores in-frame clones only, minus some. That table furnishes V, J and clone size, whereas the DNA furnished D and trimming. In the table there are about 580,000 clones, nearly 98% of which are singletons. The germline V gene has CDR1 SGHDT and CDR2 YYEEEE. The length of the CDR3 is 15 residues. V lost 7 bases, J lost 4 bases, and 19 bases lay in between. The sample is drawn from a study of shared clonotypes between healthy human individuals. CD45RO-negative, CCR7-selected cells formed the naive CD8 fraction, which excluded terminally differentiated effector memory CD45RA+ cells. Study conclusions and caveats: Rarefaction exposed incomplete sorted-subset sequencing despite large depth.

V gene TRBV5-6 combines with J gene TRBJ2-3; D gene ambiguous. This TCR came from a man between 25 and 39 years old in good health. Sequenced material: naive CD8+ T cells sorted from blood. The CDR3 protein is CASVKWGTAADTQYF. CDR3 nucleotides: TGTGCCAGCGTCAAATGGGGAACGGCCGCAGATACGCAGTATTTT.